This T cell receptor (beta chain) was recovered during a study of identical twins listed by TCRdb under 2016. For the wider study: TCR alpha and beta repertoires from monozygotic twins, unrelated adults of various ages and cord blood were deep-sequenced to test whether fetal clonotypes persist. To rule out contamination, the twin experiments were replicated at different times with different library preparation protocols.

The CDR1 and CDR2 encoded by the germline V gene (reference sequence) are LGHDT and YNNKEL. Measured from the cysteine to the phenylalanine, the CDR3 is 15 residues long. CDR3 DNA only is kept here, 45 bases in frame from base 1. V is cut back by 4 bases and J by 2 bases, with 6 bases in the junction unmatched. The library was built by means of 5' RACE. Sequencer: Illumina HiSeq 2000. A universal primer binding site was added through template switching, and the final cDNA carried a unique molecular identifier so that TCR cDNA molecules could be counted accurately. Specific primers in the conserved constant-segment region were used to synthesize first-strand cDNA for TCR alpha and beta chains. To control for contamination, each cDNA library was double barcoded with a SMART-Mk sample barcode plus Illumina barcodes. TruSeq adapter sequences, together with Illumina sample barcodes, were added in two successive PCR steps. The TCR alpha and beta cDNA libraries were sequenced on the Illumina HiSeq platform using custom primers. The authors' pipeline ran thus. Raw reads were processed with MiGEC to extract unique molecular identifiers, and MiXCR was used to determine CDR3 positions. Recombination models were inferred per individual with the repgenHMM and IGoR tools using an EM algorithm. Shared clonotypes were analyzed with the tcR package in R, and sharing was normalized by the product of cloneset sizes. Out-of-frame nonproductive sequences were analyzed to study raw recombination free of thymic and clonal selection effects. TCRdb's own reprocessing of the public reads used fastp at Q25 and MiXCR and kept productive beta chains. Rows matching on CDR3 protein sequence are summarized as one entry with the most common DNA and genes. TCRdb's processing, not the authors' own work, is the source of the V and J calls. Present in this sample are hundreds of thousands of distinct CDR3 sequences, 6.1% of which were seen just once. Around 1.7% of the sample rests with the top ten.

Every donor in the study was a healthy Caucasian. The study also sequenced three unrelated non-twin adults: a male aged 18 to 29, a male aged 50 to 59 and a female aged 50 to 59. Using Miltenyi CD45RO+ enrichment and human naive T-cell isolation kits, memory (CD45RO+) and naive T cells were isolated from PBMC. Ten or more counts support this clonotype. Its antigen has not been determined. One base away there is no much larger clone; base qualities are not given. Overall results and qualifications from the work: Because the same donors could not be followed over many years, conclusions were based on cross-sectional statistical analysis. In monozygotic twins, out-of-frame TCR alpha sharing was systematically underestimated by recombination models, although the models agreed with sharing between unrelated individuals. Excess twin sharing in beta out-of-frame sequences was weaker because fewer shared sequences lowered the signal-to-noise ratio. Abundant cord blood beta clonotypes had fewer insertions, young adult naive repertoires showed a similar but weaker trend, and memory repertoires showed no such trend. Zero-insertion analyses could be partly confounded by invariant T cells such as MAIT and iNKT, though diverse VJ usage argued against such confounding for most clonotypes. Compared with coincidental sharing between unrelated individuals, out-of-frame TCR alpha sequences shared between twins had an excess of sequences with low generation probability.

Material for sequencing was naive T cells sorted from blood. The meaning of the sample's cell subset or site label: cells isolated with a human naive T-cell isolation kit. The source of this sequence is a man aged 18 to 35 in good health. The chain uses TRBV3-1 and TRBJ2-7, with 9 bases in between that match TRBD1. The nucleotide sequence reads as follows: TGTGCCAGCAGCCCTGGTGGACAGGGGCCCTACGAGCAGTACTTC. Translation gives CASSPGGQGPYEQYF.